This TCR beta chain was captured by sequencing in a study of immune reconstitution after stem cell transplant in scleroderma. Relative to its sample, this clonotype is medium-sized. TCRdb re-called the RT-PCR reads with MiXCR, one entry per CDR3 protein. The sample consists of about 1,900 distinct CDR3 sequences, roughly 3.5% of them appearing once. This specimen was taken before or after autologous hematopoietic stem cell transplantation (not recorded which). This receptor was identified in a male donor with systemic sclerosis.

The chain's CDR3 is CSVETLYEAVKETQYF. The CDR3 nucleotides read TGCAGCGTTGAGACCCTTTATGAAGCAGTCAAAGAGACCCAGTACTTC. The chain employs TRBV29-1 and TRBJ2-5; D gene unclear. Germline CDR1 and CDR2: SQVTM and ANQGSEA. The CDR3 covers 16 residues. Trimming stripped 3 bases from V and 3 bases from J, with 20 bases between.